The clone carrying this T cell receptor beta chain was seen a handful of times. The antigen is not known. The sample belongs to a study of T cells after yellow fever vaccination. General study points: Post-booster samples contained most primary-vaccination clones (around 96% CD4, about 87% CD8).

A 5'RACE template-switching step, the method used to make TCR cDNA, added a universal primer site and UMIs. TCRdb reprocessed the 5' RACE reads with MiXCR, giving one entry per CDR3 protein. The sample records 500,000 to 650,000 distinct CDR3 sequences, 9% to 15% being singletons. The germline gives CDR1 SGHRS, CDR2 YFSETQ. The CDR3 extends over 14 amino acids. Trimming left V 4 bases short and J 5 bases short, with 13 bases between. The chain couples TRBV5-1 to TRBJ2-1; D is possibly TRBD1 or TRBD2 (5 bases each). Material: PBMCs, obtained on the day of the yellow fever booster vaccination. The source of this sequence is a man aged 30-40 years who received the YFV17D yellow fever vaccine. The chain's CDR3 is CASSIRDPNNEQFF. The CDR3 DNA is TGCGCCAGCAGCATCCGGGACCCAAACAATGAGCAGTTCTTC.